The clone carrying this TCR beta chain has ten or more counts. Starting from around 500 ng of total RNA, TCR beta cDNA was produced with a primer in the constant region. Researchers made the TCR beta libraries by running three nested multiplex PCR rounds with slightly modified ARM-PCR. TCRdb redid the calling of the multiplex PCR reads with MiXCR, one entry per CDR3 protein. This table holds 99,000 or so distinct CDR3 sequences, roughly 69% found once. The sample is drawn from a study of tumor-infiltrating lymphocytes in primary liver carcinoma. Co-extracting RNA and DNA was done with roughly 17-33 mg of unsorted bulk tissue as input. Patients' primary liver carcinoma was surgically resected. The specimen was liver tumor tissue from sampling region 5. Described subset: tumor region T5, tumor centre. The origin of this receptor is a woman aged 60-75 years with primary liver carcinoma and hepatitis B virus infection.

CDR3 protein: CASSAIGRGEAFF. In DNA form, the CDR3 reads TGTGCCAGCAGTGCCATTGGCAGGGGGGAAGCTTTCTTT. The genes are TRBV28 and TRBJ1-1, with 7 bases that match TRBD1. This CDR3 has 13 residues. V lost 5 bases to trimming and J lost 8 bases; unmatched junction nucleotides: 8. CDR1 and CDR2 from the germline V gene are MDHEN and SYDVKM.